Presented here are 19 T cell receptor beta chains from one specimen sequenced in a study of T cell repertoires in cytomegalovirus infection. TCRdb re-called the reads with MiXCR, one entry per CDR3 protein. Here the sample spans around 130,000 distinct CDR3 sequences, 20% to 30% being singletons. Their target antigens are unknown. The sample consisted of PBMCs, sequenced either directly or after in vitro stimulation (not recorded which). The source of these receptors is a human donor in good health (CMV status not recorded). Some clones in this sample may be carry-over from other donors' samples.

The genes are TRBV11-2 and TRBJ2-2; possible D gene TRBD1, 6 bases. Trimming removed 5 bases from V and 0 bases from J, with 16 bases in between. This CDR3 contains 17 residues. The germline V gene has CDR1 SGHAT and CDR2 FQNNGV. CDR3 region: CASSKNRVYSNTGELFF. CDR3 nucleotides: TGTGCCAGCAGCAAAAACAGGGTTTATTCGAACACCGGGGAGCTGTTTTTT.

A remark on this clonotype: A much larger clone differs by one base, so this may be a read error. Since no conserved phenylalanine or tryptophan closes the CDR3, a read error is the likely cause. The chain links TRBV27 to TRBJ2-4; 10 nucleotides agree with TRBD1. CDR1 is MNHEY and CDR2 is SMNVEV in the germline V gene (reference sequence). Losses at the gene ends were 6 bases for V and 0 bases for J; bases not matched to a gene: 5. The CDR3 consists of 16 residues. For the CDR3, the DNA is TGTGCCAGCAGCTCGGGACAGGGGTTAGCCAAAAACATTCAGTACTGC. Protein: CASSSGQGLAKNIQYC.

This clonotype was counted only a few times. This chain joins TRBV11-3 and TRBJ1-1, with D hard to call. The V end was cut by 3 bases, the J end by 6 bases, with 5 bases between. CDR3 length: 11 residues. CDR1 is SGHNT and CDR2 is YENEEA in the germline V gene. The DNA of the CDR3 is TGTGCCAGCAGCTTGCGGGCTGAAGCTTTCTTT. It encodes CASSLRAEAFF.

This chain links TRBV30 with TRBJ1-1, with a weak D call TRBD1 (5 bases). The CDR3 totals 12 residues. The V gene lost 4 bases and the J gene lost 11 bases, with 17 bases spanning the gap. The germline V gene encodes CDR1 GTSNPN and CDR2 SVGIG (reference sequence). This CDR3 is CAWTQRGREAFF. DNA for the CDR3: TGTGCCTGGACCCAAAGGGGCAGGGAGGCTTTCTTT. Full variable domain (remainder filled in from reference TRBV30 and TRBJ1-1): SQTIHQWPATLVQPVGSPLSLECTVEGTSNPNLYWYRQAAGRGLQLLFYSVGIGQISSEVPQNLSASRPQDRQFILSSKKLLLSDSGFYLCAWTQRGREAFFGQGTRLTVV.

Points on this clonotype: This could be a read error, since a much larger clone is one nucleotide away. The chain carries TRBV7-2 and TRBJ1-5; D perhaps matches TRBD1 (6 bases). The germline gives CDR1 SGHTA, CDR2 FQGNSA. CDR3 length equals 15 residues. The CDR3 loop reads CASGSQQGSNQPQRF. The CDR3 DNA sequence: TGTGCCAGCGGGTCCCAACAGGGCAGCAATCAGCCCCAGCGTTTT.

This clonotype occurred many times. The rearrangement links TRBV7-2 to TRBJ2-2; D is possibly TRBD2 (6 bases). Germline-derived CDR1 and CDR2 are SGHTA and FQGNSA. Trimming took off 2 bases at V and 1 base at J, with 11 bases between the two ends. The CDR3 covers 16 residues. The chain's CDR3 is CASSLQGLRNTGELFF. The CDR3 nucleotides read TGTGCCAGCAGCTTACAGGGACTCAGGAACACCGGGGAGCTGTTTTTT.

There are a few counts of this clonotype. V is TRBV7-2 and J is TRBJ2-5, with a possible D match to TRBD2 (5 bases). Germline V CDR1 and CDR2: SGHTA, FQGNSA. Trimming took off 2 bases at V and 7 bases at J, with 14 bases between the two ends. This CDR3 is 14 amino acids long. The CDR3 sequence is CASSLQLPEGTQYF. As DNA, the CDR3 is TGTGCCAGCAGCTTACAACTACCCGAGGGGACCCAGTACTTC.

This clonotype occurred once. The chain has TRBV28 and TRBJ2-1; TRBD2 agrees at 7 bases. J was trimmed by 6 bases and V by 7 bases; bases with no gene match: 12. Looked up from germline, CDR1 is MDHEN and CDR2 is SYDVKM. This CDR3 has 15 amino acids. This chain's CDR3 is CASTALGEGLNEQFF. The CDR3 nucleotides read TGTGCCAGCACCGCCCTGGGGGAGGGCCTCAATGAGCAGTTCTTC.

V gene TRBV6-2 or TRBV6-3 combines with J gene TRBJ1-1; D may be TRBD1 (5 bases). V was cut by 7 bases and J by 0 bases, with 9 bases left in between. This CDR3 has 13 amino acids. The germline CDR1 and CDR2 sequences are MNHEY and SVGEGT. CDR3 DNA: TGTGCCAGCACCACAGGAATGAACACTGAAGCTTTCTTT. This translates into CASTTGMNTEAFF.

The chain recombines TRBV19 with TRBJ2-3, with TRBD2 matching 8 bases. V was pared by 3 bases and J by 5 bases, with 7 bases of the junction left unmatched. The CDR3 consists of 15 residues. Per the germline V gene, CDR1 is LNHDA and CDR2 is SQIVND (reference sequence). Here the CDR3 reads CASSIGAGAKDTQYF. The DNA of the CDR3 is TGTGCCAGTAGTATTGGAGCGGGAGCCAAAGATACGCAGTATTTT. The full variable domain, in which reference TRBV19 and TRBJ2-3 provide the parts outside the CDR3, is DGGITQSPKYLFRKEGQNVTLSCEQNLNHDAMYWYRQDPGQGLRLIYYSQIVNDFQKGDIAEGYSVSREKKESFPLTVTSAQKNPTAFYLCASSIGAGAKDTQYFGPGTRLTVL.

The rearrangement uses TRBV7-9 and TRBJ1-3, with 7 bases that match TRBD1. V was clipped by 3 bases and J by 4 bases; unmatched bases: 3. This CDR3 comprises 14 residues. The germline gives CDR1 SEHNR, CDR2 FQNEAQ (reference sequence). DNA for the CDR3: TGTGCCAGCAGCTTTACAGGGGCCGGAAACACCATATATTTT. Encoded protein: CASSFTGAGNTIYF.

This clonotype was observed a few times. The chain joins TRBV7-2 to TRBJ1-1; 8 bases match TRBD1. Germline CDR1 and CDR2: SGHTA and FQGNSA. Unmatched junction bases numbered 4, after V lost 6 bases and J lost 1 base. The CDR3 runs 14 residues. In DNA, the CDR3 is TGTGCCAGCAGATACGGGACAGGGAACACTGAAGCTTTCTTT. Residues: CASRYGTGNTEAFF.

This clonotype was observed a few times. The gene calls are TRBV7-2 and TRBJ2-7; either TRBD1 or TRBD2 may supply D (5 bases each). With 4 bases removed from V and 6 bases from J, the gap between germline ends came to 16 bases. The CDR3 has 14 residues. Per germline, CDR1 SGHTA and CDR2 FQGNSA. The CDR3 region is CASSSQRGVSEQYF. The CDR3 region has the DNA TGTGCCAGCAGCTCCCAACGGGGCGTCTCCGAGCAGTACTTC.

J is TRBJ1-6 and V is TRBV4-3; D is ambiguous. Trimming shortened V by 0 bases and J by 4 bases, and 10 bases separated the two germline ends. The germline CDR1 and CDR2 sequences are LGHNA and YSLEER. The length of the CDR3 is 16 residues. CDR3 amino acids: CASSQERTVYNSPLHF. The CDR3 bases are TGCGCCAGCAGCCAAGAGCGGACGGTATATAATTCACCCCTCCACTTT.

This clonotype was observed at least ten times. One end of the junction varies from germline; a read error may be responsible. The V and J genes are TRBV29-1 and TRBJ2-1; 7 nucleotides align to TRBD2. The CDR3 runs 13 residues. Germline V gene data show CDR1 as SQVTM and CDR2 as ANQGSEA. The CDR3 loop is CSVEEREYSEQFF. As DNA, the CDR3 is TGCAGCGTTGAAGAGCGGGAGTACAGTGAGCAGTTCTTC.

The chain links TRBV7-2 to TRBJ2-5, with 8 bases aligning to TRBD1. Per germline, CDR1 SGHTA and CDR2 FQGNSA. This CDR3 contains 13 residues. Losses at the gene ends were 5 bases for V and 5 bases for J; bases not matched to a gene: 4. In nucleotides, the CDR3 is TGTGCCAGCAGCCGGACAGGGTTCGAGACCCAGTACTTC. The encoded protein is CASSRTGFETQYF.

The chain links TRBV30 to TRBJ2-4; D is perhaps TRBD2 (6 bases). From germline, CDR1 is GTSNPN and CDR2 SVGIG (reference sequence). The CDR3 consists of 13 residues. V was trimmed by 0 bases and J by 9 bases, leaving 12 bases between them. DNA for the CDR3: TGTGCCTGGAGTGTATCAACGGAGGGCATTCAGTACTTC. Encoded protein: CAWSVSTEGIQYF.

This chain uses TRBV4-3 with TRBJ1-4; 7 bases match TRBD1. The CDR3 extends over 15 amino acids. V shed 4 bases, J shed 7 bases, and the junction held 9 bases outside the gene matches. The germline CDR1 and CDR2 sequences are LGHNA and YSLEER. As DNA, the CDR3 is TGCGCCAGCAGCCCATCGACAGGGAAGGTTGAAAAACTGTTTTTT. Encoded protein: CASSPSTGKVEKLFF.

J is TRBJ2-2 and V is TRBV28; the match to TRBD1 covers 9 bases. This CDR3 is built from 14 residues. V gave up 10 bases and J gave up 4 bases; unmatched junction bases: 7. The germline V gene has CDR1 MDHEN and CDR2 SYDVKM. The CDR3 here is CATSGQGSTGELFF. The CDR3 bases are TGTGCCACCTCGGGACAGGGTTCCACCGGGGAGCTGTTTTTT.